Sequencing of this T cell receptor (beta chain) was carried out in a study of T-cell reconstitution after alpha-beta-depleted transplantation in children. Study conclusions and caveats: It was newly produced T cells that mostly accounted for T-cell counts and diversity one year after transplant. After transplant, high TCRbeta diversity at day 60 in some patients arose from surviving recipient T cells and thymic progenitors.

This clonotype was counted only a few times. Antigen specificity is unknown. Preparation of the TCRbeta library involved a method that used unique molecular identifiers. TCRdb processed the PCR reads anew with MiXCR; each CDR3 protein has one entry. The sample includes 550,000 to 800,000 distinct CDR3 sequences, around 12% seen only once; the top ten take roughly 0.84%. Unmatched junction bases numbered 6, after V lost 4 bases and J lost 9 bases. The CDR3 spans 15 residues. CDR1 is SGHRS and CDR2 is YFSETQ in the germline V gene. Source: PBMCs, taken before TCRalphabeta/CD19-depleted stem cell transplant. The origin of this receptor is a girl aged 2 to 9 with congenital amegakaryocytic thrombocytopenia, due to receive a stem cell transplant. This chain links TRBV5-1 with TRBJ2-1, with 14 bases matching TRBD2. CDR3 region: CASSLTSGRVGEQFF. As DNA, the CDR3 is TGCGCCAGCAGCCTGACTAGCGGGAGGGTCGGTGAGCAGTTCTTC.